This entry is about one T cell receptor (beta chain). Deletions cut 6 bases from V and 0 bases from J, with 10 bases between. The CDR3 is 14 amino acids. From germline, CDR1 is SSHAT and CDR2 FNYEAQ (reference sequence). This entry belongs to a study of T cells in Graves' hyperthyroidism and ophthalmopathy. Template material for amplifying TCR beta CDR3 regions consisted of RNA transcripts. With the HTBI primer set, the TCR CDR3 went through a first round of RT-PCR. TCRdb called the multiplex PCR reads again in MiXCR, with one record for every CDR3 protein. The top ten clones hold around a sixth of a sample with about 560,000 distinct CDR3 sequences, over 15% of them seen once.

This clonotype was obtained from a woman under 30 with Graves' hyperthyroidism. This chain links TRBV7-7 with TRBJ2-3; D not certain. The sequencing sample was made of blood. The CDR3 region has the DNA TGTGCCAGCAGGCCGAGGTCCAGCACAGATACGCAGTATTTT. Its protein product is CASRPRSSTDTQYF.